The T cell receptor beta chain described here comes from a study of OX40 agonist ivuxolimab in advanced cancers. Study-level information: Patients took ivuxolimab, an agonistic anti-OX40 (CD134) antibody.

As regards this clone: Its specificity is not known.

Germline CDR1 is SGHTA and CDR2 is FQGTGA. Trimming removed 6 bases from V and 11 bases from J; junction bases left unmatched: 7. The CDR3 is 13 residues long. Study observations and caveats: Individuals who were partial responders at 0.1-3.0 mg/kg had clonal expansion that ranked among the lowest.

Data came from immunoSEQ multiplex PCR; TCRdb stores just in-frame clones and leaves some out. This sample has 61,000 or so clones, with about 85% found just once. The receptor comes from an adult with an advanced solid tumor such as melanoma, head and neck, liver or kidney cancer. The sample was CD4+ or CD8+ T cells sorted from blood, taken in a trial of the OX40 agonist ivuxolimab. J is TRBJ2-1 and V is TRBV7-3; 10 bases line up with TRBD2. In DNA, the CDR3 is TGTGCCAGCAGTACTAGCGGGGATTCAAAGCAGTTCTTC. This encodes CASSTSGDSKQFF.